Shown below are 21 T cell receptor beta chains from a single sample sequenced in a study of cytomegalovirus exposure and HLA in healthy donors (dated by TCRdb to about 2017). The library came from the immunoSEQ multiplex PCR assay. For the multiplex PCR, a mixture combining 60 forward primers for TCR Vbeta segments and 13 reverse primers for TCR Jbeta segments was used. Here the immuneACCESS table is served through TCRdb, limited to in-frame sequences with V and J called. Missing clones are a known gap in these copies; in checked studies unresolved V genes cover under half, and the rest lacks a known reason. The sample yields some 150,000 clones; about 74% were counted once. The ten largest clones take up 4.3% of the sample. The source material was PBMCs. All receptors come from a man aged 18 to 30 in good health and CMV-seropositive.

This chain joins TRBV5-4 and TRBJ2-7; no definite D call. There are 14 residues in the CDR3. Per germline, CDR1 SGHNT and CDR2 YYREEE (reference sequence). Trimming left V 0 bases short and J 2 bases short, with 9 bases between. The CDR3 nucleotides are TGTGCCAGCAGCTTGGTTGGCAGTGCCTACGAGCAGTACTTC. Translating it yields CASSLVGSAYEQYF.

This clone appeared a single time. The chain has TRBV5-8 and TRBJ2-3, with D uncertain. The germline gives CDR1 SGHTS, CDR2 YDEGEE. The CDR3 totals 14 residues. The ends were cut back, 2 bases at V and 1 base at J, with 8 bases in the middle. The CDR3 loop is CASSFFQGTDTQYF. Written as DNA, the CDR3 is TGTGCCAGCAGCTTTTTTCAGGGCACAGATACGCAGTATTTT.

The gene calls are TRBV28 and TRBJ1-4; TRBD1 aligns across 8 bases. The CDR3 covers 17 residues. Germline CDR1 is MDHEN and CDR2 is SYDVKM. Trimming cost V 5 bases and J 4 bases; bases outside gene matches: 12. The CDR3 bases are TGTGCCAGCAGTGCCTCCGGGACAGGCCGTTTTAATGAAAAACTGTTTTTT. This translates into CASSASGTGRFNEKLFF.

The rearrangement joins TRBV7-8 to TRBJ1-6; D is uncertain. The CDR3 has 13 residues. The germline gives CDR1 SGHVS, CDR2 FQNEAQ. The V end lost 3 bases, the J end lost 9 bases, and 9 bases lay between the germline ends. The CDR3 loop is CASSFDRVSPLHF. CDR3 nucleotides: TGTGCCAGCAGCTTTGACCGGGTTTCACCCCTCCACTTT.

V gene TRBV7-9 combines with J gene TRBJ2-7, with 7 positions matching TRBD1. This CDR3 region has 14 residues. Germline CDR1 is SEHNR and CDR2 is FQNEAQ (reference sequence). V shed 5 bases, J shed 3 bases, and the junction held 7 bases outside the gene matches. CDR3 protein: CASSRQGLGYEQYF. The DNA of the CDR3 is TGTGCCAGCAGCCGACAGGGTCTTGGCTACGAGCAGTACTTC.

The chain joins TRBV9 to TRBJ2-2, with TRBD2 matching over 11 bases. This CDR3 spans 18 amino acids. With V trimmed by 0 bases and J by 4 bases, 8 bases remained unmatched. CDR1 and CDR2 (germline): SGDLS, YYNGEE. In nucleotides, the CDR3 is TGTGCCAGCAGCGTAGAGGCTAGCGGGAGGTTGGTCACCGGGGAGCTGTTTTTT. Residues: CASSVEASGRLVTGELFF.

The rearrangement links TRBV19 to TRBJ1-5; D not certain. With 5 bases removed from V and 3 bases from J, the gap between germline ends came to 11 bases. There are 14 residues in the CDR3. CDR1 and CDR2 from the germline V gene are LNHDA and SQIVND (reference sequence). CDR3 DNA sequence: TGTGCCAGTAGTTGGGCAGGCCCCAATCAGCCCCAGCATTTT. Translated: CASSWAGPNQPQHF.

The gene calls are TRBV2 and TRBJ2-3, with unresolved D. Trimming took off 3 bases at V and 9 bases at J, with 19 bases between the two ends. The CDR3 spans 15 residues. Looked up from germline, CDR1 is SNHLY and CDR2 is FYNNEI. DNA for the CDR3: TGTGCCAGCAGTGACCGAACTACATTCAGCCGAACGCAGTATTTT. Residues: CASSDRTTFSRTQYF. Complete variable domain (other parts from reference TRBV2 and TRBJ2-3): EPEVTQTPSHQVTQMGQEVILRCVPISNHLYFYWYRQILGQKVEFLVSFYNNEISEKSEIFDDQFSVERPDGSNFTLKIRSTKLEDSAMYFCASSDRTTFSRTQYFGPGTRLTVL.

The chain recombines TRBV2 with TRBJ2-2; the D is unclear. The CDR3 extends over 15 amino acids. V was cut by 3 bases and J by 2 bases, with 10 bases left in between. From germline, CDR1 is SNHLY and CDR2 FYNNEI. Here the CDR3 DNA reads TGTGCCAGCAGTGACCTTTACAGAAACACCGGGGAGCTGTTTTTT. Translated, it gives CASSDLYRNTGELFF.

The rearrangement uses TRBV9 and TRBJ1-4, with TRBD1 identical over 7 bases. The CDR3 consists of 15 residues. With V trimmed by 3 bases and J by 7 bases, 9 bases remained unmatched. Germline lookup yields CDR1 SGDLS and CDR2 YYNGEE. The CDR3 region is CASSAQTGRGEKLFF. The CDR3 nucleotides are TGTGCCAGCAGCGCCCAGACAGGGAGAGGTGAAAAACTGTTTTTT.

The gene calls are TRBV7-2 and TRBJ2-7; the D gene is possibly TRBD1 (6 bases). The length of the CDR3 is 15 residues. V lost 4 bases and J 0 bases, leaving 13 bases between the germline ends. Germline V gene lookup returns CDR1 SGHTA and CDR2 FQGNSA. CDR3: CASSYGTLGSYEQYF. CDR3 in DNA: TGTGCCAGCAGCTATGGGACACTGGGCTCCTACGAGCAGTACTTC.

The gene calls are TRBV2 and TRBJ1-1; D gene uncertain. V was trimmed by 4 bases and J by 8 bases, leaving 14 bases between them. Per the germline V gene, CDR1 is SNHLY and CDR2 is FYNNEI. The length of the CDR3 is 13 residues. The CDR3 DNA reads as TGTGCCAGCAGTGGACAAGCCCGCTCGGAAGCTTTCTTT. Its protein product is CASSGQARSEAFF. Full variable domain (rest looked up from reference TRBV2 and TRBJ1-1): EPEVTQTPSHQVTQMGQEVILRCVPISNHLYFYWYRQILGQKVEFLVSFYNNEISEKSEIFDDQFSVERPDGSNFTLKIRSTKLEDSAMYFCASSGQARSEAFFGQGTRLTVV.

The V and J genes are TRBV9 and TRBJ1-6, with 9 bases matching TRBD1. From germline, CDR1 is SGDLS and CDR2 YYNGEE. The CDR3 is made up of 14 amino acids. The trim removed 3 bases at V and 8 bases at J, leaving 3 bases unmatched. The CDR3 spells CASSDRTGDSPLHF. In DNA form, the CDR3 reads TGTGCCAGCAGCGATCGGACAGGGGATTCACCCCTCCACTTT.

This chain connects TRBV28 to TRBJ2-7; 8 bases line up with TRBD1. This CDR3 contains 14 residues. The ends lost 6 bases at V and 0 bases at J; junction bases unmatched: 4. Germline lookup yields CDR1 MDHEN and CDR2 SYDVKM. The CDR3 DNA reads TGTGCCAGCAGCCGACAGGGGCCCTCCTACGAGCAGTACTTC. This sequence encodes CASSRQGPSYEQYF.

The genes are TRBV5-6 and TRBJ2-1; 9 bases agree with TRBD2. This CDR3 contains 16 residues. The J segment lost 5 bases and the V segment lost 3 bases, leaving 9 bases of the junction unmatched. The V gene's germline CDR1 is SGHDT and CDR2 YYEEEE. CDR3 loop: CASSWGWLAGNNEQFF. In DNA, the CDR3 is TGTGCCAGCAGCTGGGGGTGGCTAGCGGGAAACAATGAGCAGTTCTTC.

The gene calls are TRBV7-9 and TRBJ2-5; D unclear. CDR1 and CDR2 (germline): SEHNR, FQNEAQ (reference sequence). V was shortened by 2 bases and J by 4 bases, with 11 bases between the two germline ends. The CDR3 is 14 residues long. Here the CDR3 reads CASSLSNTAETQYF. CDR3 bases: TGTGCCAGCAGCTTAAGTAACACCGCAGAGACCCAGTACTTC.

V and J are TRBV6-1 and TRBJ1-2; tentatively, D is TRBD1 (5 bases). Per the germline V gene, CDR1 is MNHNS and CDR2 is SASEGT. The ends were cut back, 7 bases at V and 3 bases at J, with 12 bases in the middle. The CDR3 spans 13 residues. CDR3: CASTERGDYGYTF. For the CDR3, the DNA is TGTGCCAGCACGGAAAGGGGCGACTATGGCTACACCTTC.

This CDR3 is CASSPTGSSYNSPLHF. The CDR3 DNA reads as TGTGCCAGCAGCCCTACAGGGAGCTCCTATAATTCACCCCTCCACTTT. This sequence joins TRBV28 and TRBJ1-6, with TRBD1 as a possible D gene (6 bases). The CDR3 runs 16 residues. V gave up 6 bases and J gave up 0 bases, with 12 bases separating them. Germline CDR1 MDHEN, CDR2 SYDVKM.

DNA of the CDR3: TGTGCCACTTCTGACAGGGCAGGTGAAAAACTGTTTTTT. Translation: CATSDRAGEKLFF. The rearrangement uses TRBV15 and TRBJ1-4, with 7 nucleotides matching TRBD1. CDR3 length equals 13 residues. Germline trimming cut 9 bases from V and 7 bases from J; bases unmatched to any gene: 8. Germline assignment: CDR1 LNHNV and CDR2 YYDKDF (reference sequence).

This clone has just one count. The rearrangement uses TRBV9 and TRBJ1-6; D gene uncertain. The CDR3 is made up of 13 amino acids. Between the trimmed V and J ends, which lost 4 bases and 11 bases, there was a span of 13 bases. Germline-derived CDR1 and CDR2 are SGDLS and YYNGEE. The CDR3 coding sequence is TGTGCCAGCAGCCCCGGGATTGGACCACCCCTCCACTTT. This gives the protein CASSPGIGPPLHF.

The rearrangement links TRBV4-3 to TRBJ1-2; D is possibly TRBD1 (5 bases). The CDR3 has 14 residues. CDR1 LGHNA and CDR2 YSLEER come from the germline V gene. Trimming cost V 9 bases and J 3 bases, with 17 bases left between them. CDR3 bases: TGCGCCAGTACAGGATCAAGATTGGACTATGGCTACACCTTC. This codes for CASTGSRLDYGYTF.